A selection of T cell receptor beta chains follows, all from one sample in a study of beta chain features in type 1 diabetes. Sequenced by immunoSEQ multiplex PCR; TCRdb stores in-frame clones only, minus some. This repertoire shows roughly 300,000 clones, 6.5% to 10% found once; its top ten account for approximately 0.44%. Sequencing was carried out using central memory CD4+ T cells from blood. All receptors derive from a woman aged 18-29 years in good health. CDR3s include the opening cysteine and the closing phenylalanine or tryptophan. The D gene is left open where the match is weak. Expanded clones get a size class; other rows say once, few or many, or leave the size out.

CASSLVRQGEQYF | TGTGCCAGCAGCTTAGTGCGGCAGGGCGAGCAGTACTTC | TRBV7-2 | . | few | TRBJ2-7
CASSVGSGSGANVLTF | TGTGCCAGCAGCGTAGGATCGGGCTCTGGGGCCAACGTCCTGACTTTC | TRBV9 | . | . | TRBJ2-6
CASSLVGGTSLNEQYF | TGTGCCAGCAGCTTAGTAGGTGGGACTAGTCTTAACGAGCAGTACTTC | TRBV7-2 | TRBD2 | . | TRBJ2-7
CSSSLEGYSNQPQHF | TGCTCCAGCAGCTTGGAGGGGTATAGCAATCAGCCCCAGCATTTT | TRBV5-1 | . | . | TRBJ1-5
CASSYLAGKPDTQYF | TGTGCCAGCAGTTACTTAGCGGGAAAGCCAGATACGCAGTATTTT | TRBV6-5 | TRBD2 | . | TRBJ2-3
CAISEGLAPYNEQFF | TGTGCCATCAGCGAAGGACTAGCGCCTTACAATGAGCAGTTCTTC | TRBV10-3 | TRBD2 | . | TRBJ2-1
CASSSRTGTTGELFF | TGTGCCAGCAGTTCACGGACAGGGACTACAGGGGAGCTGTTTTTT | TRBV6-6 | . | . | TRBJ2-2
CAITGSGNTIYF | TGTGCCATCACCGGCTCTGGAAACACCATATATTTT | TRBV10-3 | . | . | TRBJ1-3
CASSLLRHQETQYF | TGTGCCAGCAGCTTACTCCGGCACCAAGAGACCCAGTACTTC | TRBV7-8 | . | few | TRBJ2-5
CASSVEGQGGNEQFF | TGTGCCAGCAGCGTAGAGGGACAGGGAGGTAATGAGCAGTTCTTC | TRBV9 | TRBD1 | many | TRBJ2-1
CASSFSFIIEGYEQYF | TGTGCCAGCAGCTTCTCGTTCATCATCGAGGGATACGAGCAGTACTTC | TRBV11-2 | . | few | TRBJ2-7
CASSLSVTGNEQFF | TGTGCCAGCAGCTTGAGCGTTACAGGGAATGAGCAGTTCTTC | TRBV7-3 | . | . | TRBJ2-1
CASSLATGGEQYF | TGTGCCAGCTCACTAGCGACAGGGGGCGAGCAGTACTTC | TRBV18 | TRBD1 | . | TRBJ2-7
CASSLMAGGTYNEQFF | TGTGCCAGCAGCTTAATGGCGGGAGGGACCTACAATGAGCAGTTCTTC | TRBV11-2 | TRBD2 | . | TRBJ2-1
CASSLGGQLDTQYF | TGTGCCAGCAGCTTAGGCGGCCAGTTGGATACGCAGTATTTT | TRBV7-3 | . | few | TRBJ2-3
CAISDRDTKEKLFF | TGTGCCATCAGTGATCGGGATACTAAGGAAAAACTGTTTTTT | TRBV10-3 | . | . | TRBJ1-4
CSVEGRVGGYTF | TGCAGCGTTGAGGGCAGGGTAGGTGGCTACACCTTC | TRBV29-1 | . | . | TRBJ1-2